One T cell receptor (beta chain) is described in this entry. Its cognate antigen is unknown. The data derive from a study of CXCR3-negative and CXCR3-positive naive CD8 T cells. About the study: The dataset comprises some 130 million TRB reads in total, with about 1.5 +/- 0.3 million reads per library. General observations from the study: Each naive subset displayed comparably high diversity, whereas memory CD8+ cells displayed much lower diversity. Because surface CD5 did not distinguish the naive subsets, TCR strength was inferred from TRB CDR3 properties. Naive CXCR3-positive cells had TRB CDR3s more hydrophobic than those of CXCR3-negative naive cells.

The authors made the TRB cDNA libraries by 5' RACE using UMI labels. TCRdb re-called the 5' RACE reads and gives one entry per CDR3 protein, without DNA. The sample is made up of approximately 130,000 distinct CDR3 sequences, and the top ten hold 0.4% to 0.45% of it. The clonotype comes from a human donor in good health. Some clones in this sample may be carry-over from other donors' samples. Specimen: naive CXCR3+ CD8+ T cells from blood. Sample subset: CD45RO-CCR7+CD27+CD95- naive CD8+ T cells expressing CXCR3 (TNR3+).

CDR3 loop: CASSFPGGDGARFPGELFF. The chain carries TRBV7-9 and TRBJ2-2; TCRdb reports TRBD1, a call that lacks DNA to check it against. Germline lookup yields CDR1 SEHNR and CDR2 FQNEAQ (reference sequence). The CDR3 sequence is 19 residues long.